Below, 28 T cell receptor beta chains from the same sample are listed, as sequenced in a study of cytomegalovirus exposure and HLA in healthy donors. The PCR contained 60 Vbeta and 13 Jbeta primers. Clones were sequenced by immunoSEQ multiplex PCR, and TCRdb holds only the in-frame ones, with some missing. Of some 110,000 clones in the sample, approximately 80% were seen once. Specimen: PBMCs. The receptors originated from a woman between 18 and 30 years old in good health and CMV-seropositive.

V and J are TRBV11-2 and TRBJ2-7; D is undetermined. The V gene lost 1 base and the J gene lost 3 bases, with 7 bases spanning the gap. Germline V gives CDR1 SGHAT, CDR2 FQNNGV. The CDR3 sequence is 13 residues long. The CDR3 bases are TGTGCCAGCAGCTTAGGGGCAGTCTACGAGCAGTACTTC. Its protein is CASSLGAVYEQYF.

The count of this clone is one. The V call is TRBV9, the J call TRBJ1-2; D is possibly TRBD1 (5 bases). The CDR3 contains 15 residues. The V gene's germline CDR1 is SGDLS and CDR2 YYNGEE. Trimming removed 2 bases from V and 2 bases from J, with 13 bases in between. Written as DNA, the CDR3 is TGTGCCAGCAGCGTGTCGACAGATCCAAACTATGGCTACACCTTC. It specifies CASSVSTDPNYGYTF.

This clone was picked up one time. The chain recombines TRBV9 with TRBJ2-1; 7 bases agree with TRBD2. Germline assignment: CDR1 SGDLS and CDR2 YYNGEE. V shed 7 bases, J shed 3 bases, and the junction held 10 bases outside the gene matches. The CDR3 consists of 15 residues. The CDR3 nucleotides are TGTGCCAGCGGCGCCGCGGGGGACCTCTACAATGAGCAGTTCTTC. This gives the protein CASGAAGDLYNEQFF.

This clone was seen a few times. The chain couples TRBV5-4 to TRBJ2-5; possible D gene TRBD1, 5 bases. This CDR3 is 14 amino acids long. Trimming took off 3 bases at V and 0 bases at J, with 9 bases between the two ends. Germline CDR1 SGHNT, CDR2 YYREEE (reference sequence). The CDR3 region is CASSSPTDQETQYF. CDR3 nucleotide sequence: TGTGCCAGCAGCTCGCCGACAGACCAAGAGACCCAGTACTTC.

Regarding this clone: A junction boundary mismatches the germline segment, possibly from a read error. J is TRBJ2-1 and V is TRBV7-7, with 9 nucleotides matching TRBD1. CDR3 length: 14 residues. Germline V gene lookup returns CDR1 SSHAT and CDR2 FNYEAQ (reference sequence). The DNA for the CDR3 is TGTGCTAGCAGCTTAGGGACAGGGCAGAGTGAGCAGTTCTTC. It codes for CASSLGTGQSEQFF.

This sequence joins TRBV30 and TRBJ2-1; TRBD2 aligns across 9 bases. In germline, CDR1 is GTSNPN, CDR2 SVGIG (reference sequence). The CDR3 covers 15 residues. Trimming took 4 bases from V and 4 from J; bases not matched to a gene: 8. The CDR3 spells CAWTLATSGYNEQFF. CDR3 sequence (DNA): TGTGCCTGGACCCTCGCGACTAGCGGTTACAATGAGCAGTTCTTC.

This chain connects TRBV10-3 to TRBJ2-7; 10 positions agree with TRBD2. The CDR3 sequence is 17 residues long. In germline, CDR1 is ENHRY, CDR2 SYGVKD. V gave up 3 bases and J gave up 1 base; unmatched junction bases: 9. The CDR3 region has the DNA TGTGCCATCAGTGACCCTCGGGGACTAGCGAGATCCTACGAGCAGTACTTC. It yields the protein CAISDPRGLARSYEQYF.

J is TRBJ2-1 and V is TRBV27, with TRBD2 matching over 15 bases. Germline lookup yields CDR1 MNHEY and CDR2 SMNVEV (reference sequence). Losses at the gene ends were 5 bases for V and 14 bases for J; bases not matched to a gene: 10. CDR3 size: 15 residues. CDR3 nucleotides: TGTGCCAGCAGTCCCTGGGGACTAGCGGGAGGTCTAAAGTTCTTC. It specifies CASSPWGLAGGLKFF.

V usage is TRBV6-4 and J usage is TRBJ1-1, with 10 bases aligning to TRBD1. The CDR3 covers 14 residues. The junction had 6 bases not matched to a gene; V was cut back by 10 bases and J by 1 base. The germline V gene has CDR1 MRHNA and CDR2 SNTAGT. The CDR3 DNA reads TGTGCCAACCAGGGACAGGGGTCGAACACTGAAGCTTTCTTT. Amino acids: CANQGQGSNTEAFF.

Note on this clone: A read error may account for a junction end that differs from germline. CDR3 region: CSSSRGGTEAFF. The CDR3 region has the DNA TGTTCCAGCAGTCGGGGGGGGACTGAAGCTTTCTTT. The genes are TRBV7-9 and TRBJ1-1, with D maybe TRBD1 (5 bases). Looked up from germline, CDR1 is SEHNR and CDR2 is FQNEAQ (reference sequence). The CDR3 contains 12 residues.

This chain joins TRBV2 and TRBJ2-1, with 10 nucleotides matching TRBD2. V dropped 5 bases and J dropped 0; count of bases not matched to a gene: 16. CDR1 and CDR2 from the germline V gene are SNHLY and FYNNEI. CDR3 length: 20 amino acids. The chain's CDR3 is CASSPRLAGEKWSSYNEQFF. The CDR3 DNA reads TGTGCCAGCAGTCCCCGGCTAGCGGGAGAAAAATGGAGCTCCTACAATGAGCAGTTCTTC. The full variable domain, in which reference TRBV2 and TRBJ2-1 provide the parts outside the CDR3, is EPEVTQTPSHQVTQMGQEVILRCVPISNHLYFYWYRQILGQKVEFLVSFYNNEISEKSEIFDDQFSVERPDGSNFTLKIRSTKLEDSAMYFCASSPRLAGEKWSSYNEQFFGPGTRLTVL.

J is TRBJ2-2 and V is TRBV5-6; D perhaps matches TRBD1 (5 bases). The germline V gene encodes CDR1 SGHDT and CDR2 YYEEEE. The CDR3 has 14 residues. The V end lost 1 base, the J end lost 5 bases, and 9 bases lay between the germline ends. CDR3 in DNA: TGTGCCAGCAGCTTGTCTGACAGTACCGGGGAGCTGTTTTTT. As protein: CASSLSDSTGELFF.

This clone was detected a few times. This sequence joins TRBV5-1 and TRBJ2-7; 11 nucleotides match TRBD2. J lost 0 bases, V lost 4 bases, and 6 bases had no gene match. Germline loops: CDR1 SGHRS, CDR2 YFSETQ. The CDR3 runs 16 residues. For the CDR3, the DNA is TGCGCCAGCAGCGTATTAGCGGGGGGGAGCTCCTACGAGCAGTACTTC. Its translation: CASSVLAGGSSYEQYF.

The chain couples TRBV5-1 to TRBJ1-5, with D possibly matching TRBD1 (5 bases). The V gene's germline CDR1 is SGHRS and CDR2 YFSETQ. V shed 3 bases and J shed 1 base, with 11 bases lying between them. The CDR3 is 15 residues long. The CDR3 bases are TGCGCCAGCAGCTCAGAATCAGGGAGCAATCAGCCCCAGCATTTT. Its translation is CASSSESGSNQPQHF.

The J gene is TRBJ2-4, the V gene TRBV6-5, with TRBD1 matching over 9 bases. V shed 6 bases and J 5 bases; nucleotides not matched to a gene: 8. The CDR3 sequence is 15 residues long. Germline-derived CDR1 and CDR2 are MNHEY and SVGAGI. CDR3 region: CASRSPGQGENIQYF. The CDR3, as DNA: TGTGCCAGCAGAAGCCCGGGACAGGGAGAAAACATTCAGTACTTC.

The V call is TRBV5-6, the J call TRBJ2-7; TRBD2 aligns across 10 bases. The CDR3 spans 16 residues. The germline V gene has CDR1 SGHDT and CDR2 YYEEEE. The ends lost 4 bases at V and 0 bases at J; junction bases unmatched: 7. The CDR3 protein is CASSPASGSFSYEQYF. The CDR3 DNA reads as TGTGCCAGCAGCCCGGCTAGCGGGAGTTTCTCCTACGAGCAGTACTTC.

This clone was counted only a few times. The chain has TRBV2 and TRBJ2-5; unclear D gene. Trimming stripped 6 bases from V and 3 bases from J, with 5 bases between. Germline V lookup: CDR1 SNHLY, CDR2 FYNNEI. The CDR3 is 11 residues long. The CDR3 nucleotides read TGTGCCAGCAGCACAGAAGAGACCCAGTACTTC. This sequence encodes CASSTEETQYF.

The chain's CDR3 is CATGQGFSGANVLTF. In DNA, the CDR3 is TGTGCCACGGGACAGGGGTTCTCTGGGGCCAACGTCCTGACTTTC. The chain combines TRBV10-3 with TRBJ2-6; 10 bases map to TRBD1. The CDR3 sequence is 15 residues long. V shed 10 bases and J 0 bases; nucleotides not matched to a gene: 3. CDR1 is ENHRY and CDR2 is SYGVKD in the germline V gene.

CDR3 sequence reads: CASRSTGQGSGGYTF. The CDR3, as DNA: TGTGCCAGCAGGTCGACCGGACAGGGAAGTGGTGGCTACACCTTC. The chain combines TRBV28 with TRBJ1-2, with 8 nucleotides matching TRBD1. This CDR3 is 15 amino acids long. V was clipped by 6 bases and J by 7 bases; unmatched bases: 13. Germline assignment: CDR1 MDHEN and CDR2 SYDVKM.

V usage is TRBV9 and J usage is TRBJ1-1; 9 bases fit TRBD1. The CDR3 sequence is 15 residues long. The V gene's germline CDR1 is SGDLS and CDR2 YYNGEE. V lost 3 bases to trimming and J lost 3 bases; unmatched junction nucleotides: 6. The CDR3 DNA reads TGTGCCAGCAGCGAGGGGGACAGGGCTTACACTGAAGCTTTCTTT. Amino acid sequence: CASSEGDRAYTEAFF. Filled out from reference TRBV9 and TRBJ1-1, the complete variable domain reads DSGVTQTPKHLITATGQRVTLRCSPRSGDLSVYWYQQSLDQGLQFLIQYYNGEERAKGNILERFSAQQFPDLHSELNLSSLELGDSALYFCASSEGDRAYTEAFFGQGTRLTVV.

V is TRBV4-1 and J is TRBJ2-5, with 16 bases that match TRBD2. With 4 bases clipped from V and 5 bases from J, the junction kept 4 bases outside the gene matches. The CDR3 sequence is 16 residues long. CDR1 and CDR2 (germline): MGHRA, YSYEKL. The CDR3 region has the DNA TGCGCCAGCAGCCCCGGGACTAGCGGGAGGGACGAGACCCAGTACTTC. Translation gives CASSPGTSGRDETQYF.

The chain carries TRBV28 and TRBJ2-2, with no clear D. Germline V gene sequence: CDR1 MDHEN, CDR2 SYDVKM. V lost 2 bases to trimming and J lost 3 bases, with 10 bases between them. The CDR3 sequence is 15 residues long. The CDR3: CASSLLVRDTGELFF. In DNA, the CDR3 is TGTGCCAGCAGTTTACTAGTCCGAGACACCGGGGAGCTGTTTTTT.

The V call is TRBV6-1, the J call TRBJ2-3, with D maybe TRBD2 (6 bases). V was trimmed by 5 bases and J by 5 bases, leaving 8 bases between them. This CDR3 region has 12 residues. Germline V gene data show CDR1 as MNHNS and CDR2 as SASEGT. This chain's CDR3 is CASSRRGDTQYF. CDR3 bases: TGTGCCAGCAGTCGGAGGGGAGATACGCAGTATTTT.

The V gene is TRBV4-1, the J gene TRBJ2-7, with D possibly being TRBD2 (7 bases). Deletions cut 3 bases from V and 2 bases from J, with 20 bases between. The CDR3 sequence is 17 residues long. Germline V CDR1 and CDR2: MGHRA, YSYEKL. CDR3 region: CASSQQTGGRLPYEQYF. CDR3 in DNA: TGCGCCAGCAGCCAGCAGACGGGGGGCAGGCTACCCTACGAGCAGTACTTC.

The sample holds a few counts of this clone. J is TRBJ2-1 and V is TRBV6-4; a weak D match, TRBD1 (5 bases). Between the trimmed V and J ends, which lost 2 bases and 8 bases, there was a span of 7 bases. The CDR3 is 12 amino acids. Germline V gene sequence: CDR1 MRHNA, CDR2 SNTAGT. The CDR3: CASSDQGHEQFF. DNA of the CDR3: TGTGCCAGCAGTGACCAGGGCCATGAGCAGTTCTTC.

The chain carries TRBV7-9 and TRBJ1-1, with D perhaps matching TRBD1 (6 bases). Germline CDR1 SEHNR, CDR2 FQNEAQ (reference sequence). V lost 10 bases and J lost 2, with 14 bases in between. This CDR3 has 13 residues. For the CDR3, the DNA is TGTGCCACCTTTCGGGACACAAACACTGAAGCTTTCTTT. Translated, it gives CATFRDTNTEAFF.

Remarks on this clone: Its ends do not fully match the called genes, so a read error is possible. The chain links TRBV7-9 to TRBJ1-1, with D perhaps matching TRBD1 (6 bases). This CDR3 region has 16 residues. The germline V gene has CDR1 SEHNR and CDR2 FQNEAQ (reference sequence). The CDR3 loop reads CSSSSSATGTNTEAFF. The CDR3 DNA sequence: TGTTCCAGCAGCTCCTCCGCAACAGGGACGAACACTGAAGCTTTCTTT.

This clone was counted between two and nine times. The CDR3 is CASSPGGTEAFF. CDR3 coding DNA: TGTGCCAGCAGTCCGGGGGGCACTGAAGCTTTCTTT. The chain joins TRBV5-6 to TRBJ1-1; a weak D match, TRBD1 (5 bases). CDR1 is SGHDT, CDR2 YYEEEE, per germline. This CDR3 region has 12 residues. Trimming removed 5 bases at V and 4 bases at J, with 9 bases between.